This TCR beta chain was recovered during a study of control samples from healthy donors and cancer patients (dated by TCRdb to the early 2020s). Library generation was performed with the immunoSEQ multiplex PCR assay. As stored in TCRdb, this immuneACCESS dataset retains in-frame rearrangements with V and J assigned. A fraction of the clones does not appear; measured against another copy, unresolved V genes explain less than half of the discrepancy, and the remainder lacks a known reason. The sample table holds about 73,000 clones, of which roughly 94% were seen once. Around 6.5% of the sample belongs to the ten largest clones. Its CDR3 holds 17 amino acids, cysteine through phenylalanine. Only the CDR3 portion is preserved as DNA: 51 bases, with reading frame beginning at the first base. The trim is 0 bases for V and 1 base for J, with a gap of 16 bases between the germline ends. The germline V gene yields SGDLS for CDR1 and YYNGEE for CDR2.

A remark on this clone: No cognate antigen has been identified for it. No qualities accompany the bases; no much larger clone lies one base away.

The origin of this receptor is a woman between 40 and 50 years old in good health. The chain joins TRBV9 to TRBJ1-2; no D gene can be assigned with confidence. Sample: blood. CDR3 loop: CASSVGLGRYSNYGYTF. The DNA sequence is given as TGTGCCAGCAGCGTAGGATTGGGCAGATACAGTAACTATGGCTACACCTTC.